The 21 T cell receptor beta chains below come from one sample, sequenced in a study of T-cell reconstitution after alpha-beta-depleted transplantation in children. Preparing the TCRbeta library involved the use of unique molecular identifiers. TCRdb itself ran the PCR reads through MiXCR, one entry per CDR3 protein. The data hold about 610,000 distinct CDR3 sequences, with more than 9% observed a single time. Sequencing used PBMCs from the stem cell graft donor, obtained from the stem cell graft. The receptors here all came from a human donor who donated a stem cell graft to a child with acute myeloid leukemia.

This clonotype was detected only a few times. J is TRBJ2-1 and V is TRBV3-1; 12 bases map to TRBD2. The J segment lost 5 bases and the V segment lost 4 bases, leaving 12 bases of the junction unmatched. Per the germline V gene, CDR1 is LGHDT and CDR2 is YNNKEL (reference sequence). The CDR3 totals 18 residues. This CDR3 is CASSPRLAGVVTDNEQFF. The CDR3 nucleotides read TGTGCCAGCAGCCCGAGACTAGCGGGAGTTGTCACGGACAATGAGCAGTTCTTC.

A note on this clonotype: Relative to the germline gene, one junction end is altered; a read error may explain this. The genes are TRBV7-7 and TRBJ2-7; possibly TRBD2 for D (5 bases). Germline CDR1 is SSHAT and CDR2 is FNYEAQ (reference sequence). CDR3 size: 14 residues. This CDR3 is CASSRDPKSYEQYF. The CDR3 DNA is TGTGCTAGCAGCCGGGATCCGAAAAGCTACGAGCAGTACTTC.

This clonotype was detected ten times or more. At one end the junction does not follow the germline gene, possibly because of a read error. The J gene is TRBJ2-3, the V gene TRBV10-3; D is ambiguous. The CDR3 sequence is 12 residues long. Germline CDR1 reads ENHRY; CDR2 reads SYGVKD. The CDR3 nucleotides are TGTGCCATCAGTGGCTTCGGCTCATTAACAGCATTT. This translates into CAISGFGSLTAF.

This clonotype was observed a handful of times. The CDR3 here is CASTRYTEAFF. DNA for the CDR3: TGTGCCAGCACTCGGTACACTGAAGCTTTCTTT. The chain links TRBV2 to TRBJ1-1; D unclear. V was trimmed by 7 bases and J by 3 bases, leaving 6 bases between them. The CDR3 consists of 11 residues. In germline, CDR1 is SNHLY, CDR2 FYNNEI.

This clonotype was detected many times. This chain connects TRBV2 to TRBJ2-1, with D possibly TRBD1 on 5 matching bases. The CDR3 spans 16 residues. The germline V and J ends were trimmed by 3 bases and 7 bases, with 19 bases remaining between them. Germline CDR1 and CDR2: SNHLY and FYNNEI. As DNA, the CDR3 is TGTGCCAGCAGTGAGTCGCCCACCCACAGGTTTAATGAGCAGTTCTTC. Translation: CASSESPTHRFNEQFF.

This clonotype was seen only a few times. This chain links TRBV12-5 with TRBJ2-2, with D unclear. In germline, CDR1 is LGHNT, CDR2 FRNRAP. The V gene lost 1 base and the J gene lost 2 bases, with 5 bases spanning the gap. CDR3 length: 14 residues. The DNA of the CDR3 is TGTGCTAGTGGTTTGGGGAAAAACACCGGGGAGCTGTTTTTT. It codes for CASGLGKNTGELFF. Supplemented by reference TRBV12-5 and TRBJ2-2, the full variable domain reads DARVTQTPRHKVTEMGQEVTMRCQPILGHNTVFWYRQTMMQGLELLAYFRNRAPLDDSGMPKDRFSAEMPDATLATLKIQPSEPRDSAVYFCASGLGKNTGELFFGEGSRLTVL.

The CDR3, as DNA: TGCGCCAGCAGCAAACAGGGAGACACAGATACGCAGTATTTT. Translation gives CASSKQGDTDTQYF. This chain uses TRBV5-1 with TRBJ2-3; tentatively, D is TRBD1 (6 bases). The V end was cut by 4 bases, the J end by 2 bases, with 11 bases between. The CDR3 spans 14 residues. Germline V gene sequence: CDR1 SGHRS, CDR2 YFSETQ.

This clonotype was picked up many times. J is TRBJ2-7 and V is TRBV7-8, with a possible D match to TRBD2 (6 bases). Per the germline V gene, CDR1 is SGHVS and CDR2 is FQNEAQ. The V end was cut by 3 bases, the J end by 2 bases, with 17 bases between. The CDR3 extends over 16 amino acids. In DNA form, the CDR3 reads TGTGCCAGCAGCTTCTCGCGGGGAGCCCTAACCTACGAGCAGTACTTC. Amino acids: CASSFSRGALTYEQYF.

In this sample, this clonotype turned up many times. As DNA, the CDR3 is TGTGCCATCAGTGGTCAGGGACTATCCGAGCAGTACTTC. Its protein is CAISGQGLSEQYF. V gene TRBV10-3 combines with J gene TRBJ2-7; 7 bases align to TRBD2. The V and J ends lost 4 bases and 6 bases, in that order; junction bases with no gene match: 6. The germline V gene has CDR1 ENHRY and CDR2 SYGVKD. The CDR3 extends over 13 amino acids.

This clonotype was found a few times. This chain joins TRBV7-2 and TRBJ2-7, with D unclear. This CDR3 region has 14 residues. V was trimmed by 2 bases and J by 3 bases, leaving 11 bases between them. Germline CDR1 SGHTA, CDR2 FQGNSA. The CDR3 nucleotides are TGTGCCAGCAGCTTATTGGCACGCGGCTACGAGCAGTACTTC. As protein: CASSLLARGYEQYF.

This clonotype was seen at least ten times. The V and J genes are TRBV29-1 and TRBJ2-7, with TRBD2 identical over 10 bases. J was trimmed by 3 bases and V by 5 bases; bases with no gene match: 13. The CDR3 contains 16 residues. Germline CDR1 SQVTM, CDR2 ANQGSEA. This CDR3 is CSVKNAGTSESYEQYF. As DNA, the CDR3 is TGCAGCGTTAAAAACGCCGGGACTAGCGAAAGCTACGAGCAGTACTTC.

This clonotype was seen at least ten times. The chain employs TRBV20-1 and TRBJ1-3; D call uncertain. Trimming stripped 0 bases from V and 0 bases from J, with 9 bases between. Germline V gives CDR1 DFQATT, CDR2 SNEGSKA (reference sequence). The CDR3 contains 15 residues. The CDR3 DNA is TGCAGTGCTAGAGATCTTGACGCCTCTGGAAACACCATATATTTT. Protein sequence: CSARDLDASGNTIYF.

This clonotype was recorded a few times. V usage is TRBV5-4 and J usage is TRBJ2-5, with D tentatively TRBD1 or TRBD2 (5 bases each). The CDR3 totals 15 residues. The germline CDR1 and CDR2 sequences are SGHNT and YYREEE (reference sequence). V lost 4 bases, J lost 6 bases, and 19 bases lay in between. CDR3 DNA sequence: TGTGCCAGCAGCCAGGTGGGGCTAGCAATAAAGACCCAGTACTTC. This sequence encodes CASSQVGLAIKTQYF.

This clonotype was counted only a few times. The chain employs TRBV19 and TRBJ2-1; 9 positions match TRBD1. This CDR3 region has 14 residues. Germline V gives CDR1 LNHDA, CDR2 SQIVND (reference sequence). Germline trimming cut 7 bases from V and 9 bases from J; bases unmatched to any gene: 10. CDR3 loop: CASTDRGRKGEQFF. CDR3 bases: TGTGCCAGTACTGACAGGGGGAGGAAAGGTGAGCAGTTCTTC.

This clonotype was seen a handful of times. This sequence joins TRBV20-1 and TRBJ2-1, with a weak D call TRBD2 (6 bases). Germline V gene lookup returns CDR1 DFQATT and CDR2 SNEGSKA (reference sequence). CDR3 size: 16 residues. Trimming removed 6 bases at V and 3 bases at J, with 21 bases between. CDR3 DNA: TGCAGTGCGCTACGGAGAGGGGCGGGAATCTACAATGAGCAGTTCTTC. Its protein product is CSALRRGAGIYNEQFF.

This chain connects TRBV7-3 to TRBJ2-3, with 7 bases lining up with TRBD1. The V and J ends lost 2 bases and 2 bases, in that order; junction bases with no gene match: 7. CDR3 length equals 16 residues. In germline, CDR1 is SGHTA, CDR2 FQGTGA. The CDR3 nucleotides are TGTGCCAGCAGCTTACAAAGGGGGCTGAACACAGATACGCAGTATTTT. It yields the protein CASSLQRGLNTDTQYF.

The V and J genes are TRBV12-3 or TRBV12-4 and TRBJ2-2, with 7 bases matching TRBD2. V lost 3 bases and J lost 2; bases outside the gene matches: 6. CDR3 length: 16 amino acids. The CDR3 sequence: CASSLSGTPNTGELFF. CDR3 bases: TGTGCCAGCAGTTTGAGCGGGACTCCTAACACCGGGGAGCTGTTTTTT.

This clonotype was detected a few times. The CDR3 protein is CASSYPLTSGSYEQYF. The CDR3, as DNA: TGTGCCAGCAGTTACCCCTTGACTAGCGGGAGCTACGAGCAGTACTTC. The chain couples TRBV6-5 to TRBJ2-7; 12 bases are a match to TRBD2. V gave up 2 bases and J gave up 3 bases; unmatched junction bases: 5. The CDR3 has 16 residues. Germline V lookup: CDR1 MNHEY, CDR2 SVGAGI.

The chain carries TRBV7-3 and TRBJ2-1; TRBD2 aligns across 8 bases. The CDR3 consists of 16 residues. Germline CDR1 is SGHTA and CDR2 is FQGTGA. V dropped 4 bases and J dropped 4; count of bases not matched to a gene: 9. The CDR3 spells CASSSVSGSLYNEQFF. As DNA, the CDR3 is TGTGCCAGCAGCTCCGTAAGCGGGAGTCTGTACAATGAGCAGTTCTTC.

This clonotype was seen a handful of times. The chain links TRBV20-1 to TRBJ2-4, with 8 bases fitting TRBD2. This CDR3 comprises 13 residues. The V segment lost 3 bases and the J segment 8 bases; nucleotides outside the gene matches: 6. In germline, CDR1 is DFQATT, CDR2 SNEGSKA (reference sequence). The CDR3 loop is CSARFSGADIQYF. CDR3 sequence (DNA): TGCAGTGCTAGGTTTAGCGGGGCGGACATTCAGTACTTC.

In its sample, this clonotype was seen many times. The V and J genes are TRBV20-1 and TRBJ2-1, with unresolved D. The germline CDR1 and CDR2 sequences are DFQATT and SNEGSKA (reference sequence). V shed 0 bases and J shed 13 bases, with 16 bases lying between them. This CDR3 spans 13 amino acids. In nucleotides, the CDR3 is TGCAGTGCTAGAGATCAGTCCGAGAGCGAACAGTTCTTC. This translates into CSARDQSESEQFF.